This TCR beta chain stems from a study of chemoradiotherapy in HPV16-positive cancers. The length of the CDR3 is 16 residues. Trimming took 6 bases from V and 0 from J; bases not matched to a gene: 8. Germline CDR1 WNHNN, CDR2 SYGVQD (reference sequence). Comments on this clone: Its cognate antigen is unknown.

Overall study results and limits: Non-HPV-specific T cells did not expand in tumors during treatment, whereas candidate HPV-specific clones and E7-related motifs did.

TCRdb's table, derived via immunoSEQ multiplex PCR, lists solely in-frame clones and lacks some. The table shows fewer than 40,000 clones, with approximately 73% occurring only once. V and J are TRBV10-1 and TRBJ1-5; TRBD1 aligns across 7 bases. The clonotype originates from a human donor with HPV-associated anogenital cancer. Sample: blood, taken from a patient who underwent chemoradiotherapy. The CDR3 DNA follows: TGCGCCAGCAGATCCGGGACAGCCTATAGCAATCAGCCCCAGCATTTT. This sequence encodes CASRSGTAYSNQPQHF.